A single sample gave rise to the 22 T cell receptor beta chains below, sequenced in a study of blood T cell repertoires in COVID-19. Generated by immunoSEQ multiplex PCR, the TCRdb table keeps only in-frame clones and is missing some. There are a few hundred thousand clones in the sample; about 83% occur only once, and about 1.5% lies in the top ten. Sequenced input: peripheral blood. Every receptor here comes from a woman between 40 and 55 years old who had recovered from COVID-19.

CDR3 residues: CASREGYTEAFF. The CDR3 coding sequence is TGTGCCAGCAGGGAGGGGTACACTGAAGCTTTCTTT. The V gene is TRBV6-5, the J gene TRBJ1-1; the D gene is possibly TRBD1 (5 bases). The CDR3 consists of 12 residues. V lost 6 bases and J lost 3, with 8 bases in between. Germline V lookup: CDR1 MNHEY, CDR2 SVGAGI.

This clone has just a few counts. V is TRBV2 and J is TRBJ2-5, with D maybe TRBD2 (7 bases). The V gene lost 2 bases and the J gene lost 2 bases, with 12 bases spanning the gap. Germline CDR1 reads SNHLY; CDR2 reads FYNNEI. The CDR3 contains 15 residues. The CDR3 bases are TGTGCCAGCAGTGAATGGGGGGGCTTACAAGAGACCCAGTACTTC. It codes for CASSEWGGLQETQYF.

J is TRBJ2-1 and V is TRBV7-2, with 8 bases matching TRBD2. Germline loops: CDR1 SGHTA, CDR2 FQGNSA. V was pared by 6 bases and J by 4 bases, with 8 bases of the junction left unmatched. This CDR3 is 15 amino acids long. CDR3 residues: CASRPSGGRYNEQFF. CDR3 DNA sequence: TGTGCCAGCAGGCCGAGCGGGGGAAGGTACAATGAGCAGTTCTTC.

This clone was detected only a few times. V gene TRBV7-9 combines with J gene TRBJ1-1; D may be TRBD1 (6 bases). The V and J ends lost 4 bases and 6 bases respectively, with 15 bases between them. The CDR3 runs to 14 residues. CDR1 SEHNR and CDR2 FQNEAQ come from the germline V gene (reference sequence). The CDR3 loop reads CASSSPPKGAEAFF. The CDR3 region has the DNA TGTGCCAGCAGCTCTCCACCGAAGGGGGCTGAAGCTTTCTTT.

V gene TRBV28 combines with J gene TRBJ1-6; 7 bases are a match to TRBD1. The CDR3 has 15 residues. CDR1 MDHEN and CDR2 SYDVKM come from the germline V gene. The J segment lost 9 bases and the V segment lost 4 bases, leaving 9 bases of the junction unmatched. The chain's CDR3 is CASSSVDRAGSPLHF. In DNA form, the CDR3 reads TGTGCCAGCAGTTCCGTAGACAGGGCTGGTTCACCCCTCCACTTT. The whole variable domain, remainder taken from reference TRBV28 and TRBJ1-6, is DVKVTQSSRYLVKRTGEKVFLECVQDMDHENMFWYRQDPGLGLRLIYFSYDVKMKEKGDIPEGYSVSREKKERFSLILESASTNQTSMYLCASSSVDRAGSPLHFGNGTRLTVT.

The chain combines TRBV19 with TRBJ1-5; no firm D call. V gave up 3 bases and J gave up 4 bases, with 4 bases separating them. The CDR3 has 12 amino acids. Germline V gene lookup returns CDR1 LNHDA and CDR2 SQIVND (reference sequence). The CDR3 sequence: CASSIANQPQHF. In DNA, the CDR3 is TGTGCCAGTAGTATTGCGAATCAGCCCCAGCATTTT. Drawing the rest from reference TRBV19 and TRBJ1-5, the complete variable domain is DGGITQSPKYLFRKEGQNVTLSCEQNLNHDAMYWYRQDPGQGLRLIYYSQIVNDFQKGDIAEGYSVSREKKESFPLTVTSAQKNPTAFYLCASSIANQPQHFGDGTRLSIL.

This rearrangement joins TRBV6-6 to TRBJ1-1; 8 nucleotides agree with TRBD1. From germline, CDR1 is MNHNY and CDR2 SVGAGI (reference sequence). The CDR3 loop spans 14 amino acids. Losses at the gene ends were 8 bases for V and 2 bases for J; bases not matched to a gene: 7. CDR3 protein: CASSGQGFNTEAFF. The CDR3 DNA sequence: TGTGCCAGCTCTGGACAGGGCTTCAACACTGAAGCTTTCTTT.

The gene calls are TRBV9 and TRBJ2-1; 7 bases fit TRBD2. V lost 0 bases, J lost 7 bases, and 10 bases stayed unmatched. Germline loops: CDR1 SGDLS, CDR2 YYNGEE. This CDR3 is 16 amino acids long. The CDR3: CASSVDPSGRQNEQFF. CDR3 DNA: TGTGCCAGCAGCGTAGACCCTAGCGGACGACAGAATGAGCAGTTCTTC.

The chain uses TRBV19 and TRBJ2-7; 10 nucleotides agree with TRBD2. Germline lookup yields CDR1 LNHDA and CDR2 SQIVND (reference sequence). J was trimmed by 2 bases and V by 5 bases; bases with no gene match: 6. The CDR3 contains 15 residues. As DNA, the CDR3 is TGTGCCAGTAGTCCCCTAGCGGGGGCCGCCTACGAGCAGTACTTC. Residues: CASSPLAGAAYEQYF.

CDR3 coding DNA: TGCAGCGCGGGGGGGAGGAACTACAATGAGCAGTTCTTC. Its protein is CSAGGRNYNEQFF. The gene calls are TRBV29-1 and TRBJ2-1; 8 bases are a match to TRBD2. The CDR3 contains 13 residues. Trimming removed 7 bases from V and 3 bases from J; junction bases left unmatched: 5. The V gene's germline CDR1 is SQVTM and CDR2 ANQGSEA.

The chain combines TRBV30 with TRBJ2-5; TRBD2 matches at 14 bases. V trimming: 4 bases; J trimming: 5 bases; junction bases outside the gene matches: 3. Per the germline V gene, CDR1 is GTSNPN and CDR2 is SVGIG (reference sequence). The CDR3 consists of 14 residues. CDR3 DNA sequence: TGTGCCTGGACGACTAGCGGGGGGGCCGAGACCCAGTACTTC. Its translation: CAWTTSGGAETQYF.

This clone was observed once. The chain uses TRBV18 and TRBJ2-1; 9 bases are shared with TRBD1. This CDR3 is built from 15 residues. The germline gives CDR1 KGHSH, CDR2 LQKENI. The V gene end was trimmed by 4 bases and the J gene end by 9 bases; junction bases not matched to a gene: 10. In DNA, the CDR3 is TGTGCCAGCTCACAGTACCGGGACAGGGCTTTTGAGCAGTTCTTC. This encodes CASSQYRDRAFEQFF. Drawing the rest from reference TRBV18 and TRBJ2-1, the complete variable domain is NAGVMQNPRHLVRRRGQEARLRCSPMKGHSHVYWYRQLPEEGLKFMVYLQKENIIDESGMPKERFSAEFPKEGPSILRIQQVVRGDSAAYFCASSQYRDRAFEQFFGPGTRLTVL.

The chain recombines TRBV27 with TRBJ2-7; TRBD1 agrees at 8 bases. This CDR3 has 15 residues. The V and J ends lost 0 bases and 7 bases, in that order; junction bases with no gene match: 8. Germline CDR1 reads MNHEY; CDR2 reads SMNVEV (reference sequence). The CDR3 region is CASSLSNRGAREQYF. CDR3 nucleotide sequence: TGTGCCAGCAGTTTATCGAACAGGGGGGCAAGAGAGCAGTACTTC.

The chain links TRBV27 to TRBJ2-5; possible D gene TRBD1, 6 bases. The ends were cut back, 6 bases at V and 4 bases at J, with 15 bases in the middle. Per the germline V gene, CDR1 is MNHEY and CDR2 is SMNVEV (reference sequence). The length of the CDR3 is 14 residues. This chain's CDR3 is CASRRTGSGETQYF. CDR3 in DNA: TGTGCCAGCAGACGCACAGGGTCCGGAGAGACCCAGTACTTC.

The V and J genes are TRBV6-5 and TRBJ1-1; tentative D call: TRBD1 (6 bases). V lost 4 bases, J lost 4 bases, and 13 bases lay in between. The CDR3 runs 14 residues. The germline V gene encodes CDR1 MNHEY and CDR2 SVGAGI. In DNA, the CDR3 is TGTGCCAGCAGTTCAAACAGGGTGGGCACTGAAGCTTTCTTT. Protein sequence: CASSSNRVGTEAFF.

This clone showed up just once. The V and J genes are TRBV24-1 and TRBJ2-7; a weak D match, TRBD1 (5 bases). The CDR3 is 13 amino acids. V lost 2 bases, J lost 4 bases, and 8 bases lay in between. CDR1 and CDR2 from the germline V gene are KGHDR and SFDVKD. CDR3 in amino acids: CATSDSHRYEQYF. DNA of the CDR3: TGTGCCACCAGTGATTCCCACAGGTACGAGCAGTACTTC.

This chain connects TRBV7-2 to TRBJ2-5; D is ambiguous. This CDR3 spans 13 amino acids. V shed 5 bases and J shed 1 base, with 8 bases lying between them. Germline V CDR1 and CDR2: SGHTA, FQGNSA. As DNA, the CDR3 is TGTGCCAGCAGCCTGAGGATCCAAGAGACCCAGTACTTC. It yields the protein CASSLRIQETQYF.

The chain uses TRBV18 and TRBJ2-3; D gene ambiguous. The V end was cut by 6 bases, the J end by 0 bases, with 4 bases between. The CDR3 contains 12 residues. CDR1 and CDR2 (germline): KGHSH, LQKENI. In nucleotides, the CDR3 is TGTGCCAGCTCCTCTAGCACAGATACGCAGTATTTT. The encoded protein is CASSSSTDTQYF.

A single count supports this clone. This chain links TRBV29-1 with TRBJ2-1; D call uncertain. This CDR3 spans 14 amino acids. Per germline, CDR1 SQVTM and CDR2 ANQGSEA. V was shortened by 4 bases and J by 9 bases, with 19 bases between the two germline ends. CDR3 region: CSVGLTAVGGEQFF. The CDR3 DNA reads TGCAGCGTTGGCCTCACGGCGGTCGGTGGTGAGCAGTTCTTC.

The V gene is TRBV7-9, the J gene TRBJ1-5; 7 bases are a match to TRBD1. V was pared by 5 bases and J by 1 base, with 8 bases of the junction left unmatched. The CDR3 has 16 residues. Germline CDR1 reads SEHNR; CDR2 reads FQNEAQ (reference sequence). CDR3 sequence reads: CASSQTGDRSNQPQHF. The CDR3 nucleotides read TGTGCCAGCAGCCAAACTGGGGACAGAAGCAATCAGCCCCAGCATTTT.

J is TRBJ2-1 and V is TRBV18; D not certain. Trimming shortened V by 2 bases and J by 2 bases, and 10 bases separated the two germline ends. Germline V gene data show CDR1 as KGHSH and CDR2 as LQKENI. The CDR3 contains 15 residues. CDR3 sequence (DNA): TGTGCCAGCTCACCAGTGGCGGATACCTACAATGAGCAGTTCTTC. Translating it yields CASSPVADTYNEQFF.

J is TRBJ1-2 and V is TRBV24-1, with 7 bases lining up with TRBD1. The germline V gene has CDR1 KGHDR and CDR2 SFDVKD. After removal of 4 bases from V and 8 bases from J, the junction contained 3 bases not matched to a gene. There are 12 residues in the CDR3. CDR3 nucleotides: TGTGCCACCAGTGACACAGGGGACGGCTACACCTTC. Translating it yields CATSDTGDGYTF.